This is a list of T cell receptor beta chains from one sample in a study of T cells in localized non-small cell lung cancer. TCRdb's table, derived via immunoSEQ multiplex PCR, lists solely in-frame clones and lacks some. The sample yields over 1,000 clones, less than 25% seen once. The input for sequencing was normal lung tissue next to the tumor, taken before any cancer treatment. The receptors come from a male donor aged 60 or older with stage III squamous cell lung carcinoma. CDR3s leave out the opening cysteine and the closing phenylalanine or tryptophan.

cdr3_length,j_call,v_call,cdr3_aa
11,TRBJ2-7,TRBV7-1,ARPAGPSYEQY
14,TRBJ2-3,TRBV11-3,ASSYWTSGGRDTQY
11,TRBJ1-6,TRBV28,ASSPPDGGTLH
14,TRBJ2-3,TRBV19,ASSSRDGAGTDTQY
12,TRBJ2-3,TRBV11-3,ASSRGLAPDTQY
12,TRBJ2-2,TRBV11-3,ASGGRSNTGELF
14,TRBJ1-6,TRBV11-3,ASRPSGGEYNSPLH
14,TRBJ2-1,TRBV6-8,ASSYGRRGHGNEQF
12,TRBJ1-2,TRBV11-3,ASSPLQGNYGYT
14,TRBJ2-2,TRBV6-8,ASSSPRGGAVGELF
12,TRBJ1-2,TRBV6-8,ASSYTDRSNGYT
13,TRBJ1-6,TRBV11-3,ASNLQGFMGSPLH
15,TRBJ2-5,TRBV7-5,ASSSSPRGRGPETQY
13,TRBJ1-1,TRBV9,ASSVGTLGATEAF
14,TRBJ1-3,TRBV11-3,ASSLDLRGSGNTIY
13,TRBJ1-2,TRBV11-3,ASSLQTGANYGYT
13,TRBJ1-3,TRBV19,ASSTIESSGNTIY
11,TRBJ2-2,TRBV19,ASRRGQGGELF
12,TRBJ1-1,TRBV19,ASSPGQGATEAF
14,TRBJ1-1,TRBV6-1,ASSEVGGATNTEAF
11,TRBJ1-2,TRBV6-8,ASGGLKGIGYT
13,TRBJ2-2,TRBV19,ASSTPTGFAGELF
12,TRBJ1-5,TRBV19,ASGDRGSNQPQH
13,TRBJ1-2,TRBV19,ASSPGRGLGYGYT
13,TRBJ2-2,TRBV12-5,ASGAPGSDTGELF
13,TRBJ1-1,TRBV19,ASSIFVGGWTEAF
13,TRBJ1-1,TRBV6-8,ASSYSPGGDTEAF
9,TRBJ2-7,TRBV19,ASKSSSEQY
14,TRBJ2-7,TRBV4-1,ASSQAPDRATYEQY
12,TRBJ2-5,TRBV11-3,ASSGLRAQETQY
12,TRBJ2-7,TRBV11-3,ASSSPGFDYEQY
14,TRBJ2-3,TRBV9,ASSVGSGPRTDTQY
15,TRBJ2-7,TRBV11-3,ASSHRRVGGGVPEQY
13,TRBJ2-7,TRBV5-1,ASSLSPGYSYEQY
12,TRBJ2-1,TRBV15,ATSRVRPENEQF